This TCR beta chain was captured in a study of radiation and T cells in renal cell carcinoma. Study-wide context: Nephrectomy followed 15 Gy stereotactic body radiation by 4 weeks.

This table comes from immunoSEQ multiplex PCR, and its TCRdb copy is limited to in-frame clones, with some not included. This sample yields some 110,000 clones, of which about four fifths are seen a single time; under 4% belongs to the top ten. Indicated time point: baseline pretreatment blood. The sample's treatment: 15 Gy SBRT to primary tumor, nephrectomy 4 weeks later. The input for sequencing was blood, taken from a patient whose treatment included radiotherapy and nephrectomy. The clonotype was recovered from a woman in her sixties or seventies with renal cell carcinoma.

In DNA, the CDR3 is TGTGCCAGCAGCTTAGCTAGGACAGAGCTCACAGATACGCAGTATTTT. Its translation is CASSLARTELTDTQYF. V gene TRBV7-9 combines with J gene TRBJ2-3; possible D gene TRBD1, 6 bases. There are 16 residues in the CDR3. Trimming took 0 bases from V and 2 from J, leaving 12 bases between them. Germline V gene sequence: CDR1 SEHNR, CDR2 FQNEAQ (reference sequence).